This T cell receptor beta chain was identified during a study of spatial heterogeneity in lung cancer. The study, taken as a whole, reports: Mutation tallies in tumors tracked expanded intratumoral alpha and beta TCR counts.

MiXCR was run by TCRdb on the 5' RACE reads, yielding one entry per CDR3 protein. The profile covers about 11,000 distinct CDR3 sequences, with 5% to 6% appearing a single time and 9.5% to 15% taken by the ten largest. Time point here: sample taken at primary tumor resection. The sample holds many counts of this clonotype. Its antigen is unknown. This CDR3 is 14 amino acids long. Germline-derived CDR1 and CDR2 are SQVTM and ANQGSEA. With 4 bases removed from V and 3 bases from J, the gap between germline ends came to 14 bases. Sequencing was performed on lung tumor tissue, taken at surgery. The rearrangement links TRBV29-1 to TRBJ2-3, with a tentative D call TRBD1 (5 bases). This receptor was obtained from a male donor with early-stage non-small cell lung cancer. CDR3 in amino acids: CSVGKGSGTDTQYF. The CDR3 coding sequence is TGCAGCGTTGGCAAGGGTTCAGGGACAGATACGCAGTATTTT.